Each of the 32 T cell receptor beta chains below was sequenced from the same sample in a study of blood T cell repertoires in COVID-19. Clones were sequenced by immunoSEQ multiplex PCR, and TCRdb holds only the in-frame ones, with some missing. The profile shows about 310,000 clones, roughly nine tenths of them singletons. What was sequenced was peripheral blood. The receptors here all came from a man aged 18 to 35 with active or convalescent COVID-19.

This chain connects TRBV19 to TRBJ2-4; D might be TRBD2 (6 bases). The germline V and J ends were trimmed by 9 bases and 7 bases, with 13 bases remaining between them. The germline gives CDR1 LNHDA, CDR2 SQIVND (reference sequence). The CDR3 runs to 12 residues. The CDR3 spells CASLARGNIQYF. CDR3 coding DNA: TGTGCCAGCCTAGCGCGCGGCAACATTCAGTACTTC.

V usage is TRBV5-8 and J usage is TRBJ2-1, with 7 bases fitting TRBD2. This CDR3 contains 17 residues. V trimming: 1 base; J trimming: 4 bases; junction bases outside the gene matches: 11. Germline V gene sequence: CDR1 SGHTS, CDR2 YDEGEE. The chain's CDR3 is CASSLNPGGFEYNEQFF. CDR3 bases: TGTGCCAGCAGCTTGAATCCGGGAGGATTCGAATACAATGAGCAGTTCTTC.

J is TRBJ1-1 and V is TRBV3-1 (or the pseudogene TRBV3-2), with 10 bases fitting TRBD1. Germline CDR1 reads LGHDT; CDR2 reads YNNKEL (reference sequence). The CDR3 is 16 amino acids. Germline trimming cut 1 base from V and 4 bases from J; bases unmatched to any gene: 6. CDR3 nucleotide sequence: TGTGCCAGCAGCCAAGTAGGGAGACAGGGGGCCACTGAAGCTTTCTTT. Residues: CASSQVGRQGATEAFF.

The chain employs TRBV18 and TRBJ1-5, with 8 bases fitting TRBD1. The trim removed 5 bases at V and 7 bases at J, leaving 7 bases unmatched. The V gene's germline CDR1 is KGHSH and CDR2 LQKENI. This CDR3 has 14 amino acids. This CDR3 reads CASSEDRVSQPQHF. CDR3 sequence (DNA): TGTGCCAGCTCAGAGGACAGGGTGTCACAGCCCCAGCATTTT. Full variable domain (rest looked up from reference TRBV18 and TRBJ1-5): NAGVMQNPRHLVRRRGQEARLRCSPMKGHSHVYWYRQLPEEGLKFMVYLQKENIIDESGMPKERFSAEFPKEGPSILRIQQVVRGDSAAYFCASSEDRVSQPQHFGDGTRLSIL.

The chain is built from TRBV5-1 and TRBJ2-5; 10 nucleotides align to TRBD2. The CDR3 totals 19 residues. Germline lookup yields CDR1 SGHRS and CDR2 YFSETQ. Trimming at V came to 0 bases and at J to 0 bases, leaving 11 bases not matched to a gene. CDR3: CASSLGVVAGGGYQETQYF. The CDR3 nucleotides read TGCGCCAGCAGCTTGGGTGTTGTAGCGGGAGGAGGTTACCAAGAGACCCAGTACTTC.

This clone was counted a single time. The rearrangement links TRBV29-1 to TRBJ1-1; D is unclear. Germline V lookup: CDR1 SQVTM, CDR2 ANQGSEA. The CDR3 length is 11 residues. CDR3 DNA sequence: TGCGGTACGACACAGAACACTGAAGCTTTCTTT. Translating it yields CGTTQNTEAFF.

The CDR3 reads CASSITGGNEQFF. CDR3 sequence (DNA): TGTGCCAGCAGTATAACAGGGGGTAATGAGCAGTTCTTC. The chain uses TRBV6-5 and TRBJ2-1; 8 bases agree with TRBD1. This CDR3 comprises 13 residues. The junction had 4 bases not matched to a gene; V was cut back by 5 bases and J by 7 bases. Germline CDR1 reads MNHEY; CDR2 reads SVGAGI.

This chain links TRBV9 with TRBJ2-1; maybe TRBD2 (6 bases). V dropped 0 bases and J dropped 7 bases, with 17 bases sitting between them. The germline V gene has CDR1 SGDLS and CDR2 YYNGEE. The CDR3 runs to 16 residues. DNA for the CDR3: TGTGCCAGCAGCGTAGGCCCGGGGGAGGTGGGGAATGAGCAGTTCTTC. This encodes CASSVGPGEVGNEQFF.

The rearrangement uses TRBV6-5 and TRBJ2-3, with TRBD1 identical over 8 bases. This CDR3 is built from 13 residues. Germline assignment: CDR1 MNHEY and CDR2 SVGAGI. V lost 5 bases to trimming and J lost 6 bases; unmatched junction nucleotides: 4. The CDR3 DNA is TGTGCCAGCAGTACGACAGGGGTCGATACGCAGTATTTT. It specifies CASSTTGVDTQYF.

The CDR3: CASSASGRNTGELFF. The DNA for the CDR3 is TGCGCCAGCAGCGCGTCGGGTCGGAACACCGGGGAGCTGTTTTTT. The chain combines TRBV4-1 with TRBJ2-2; D gene uncertain. Germline assignment: CDR1 MGHRA and CDR2 YSYEKL. V lost 5 bases, J lost 1 base, and 11 bases lay in between. This CDR3 is 15 amino acids long.

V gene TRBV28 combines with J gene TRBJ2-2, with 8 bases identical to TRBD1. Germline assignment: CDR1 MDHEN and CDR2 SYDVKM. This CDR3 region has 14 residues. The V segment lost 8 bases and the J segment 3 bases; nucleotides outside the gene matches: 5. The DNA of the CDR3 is TGTGCCAGCGGACAGGGTATCTACACCGGGGAGCTGTTTTTT. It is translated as CASGQGIYTGELFF.

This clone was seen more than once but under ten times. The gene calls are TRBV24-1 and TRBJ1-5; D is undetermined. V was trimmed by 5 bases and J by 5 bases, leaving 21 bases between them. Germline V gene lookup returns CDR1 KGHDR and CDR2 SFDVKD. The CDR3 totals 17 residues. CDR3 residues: CATSAGLHSGADQPQHF. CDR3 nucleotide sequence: TGTGCCACCAGTGCCGGTCTACACTCCGGAGCGGATCAGCCCCAGCATTTT.

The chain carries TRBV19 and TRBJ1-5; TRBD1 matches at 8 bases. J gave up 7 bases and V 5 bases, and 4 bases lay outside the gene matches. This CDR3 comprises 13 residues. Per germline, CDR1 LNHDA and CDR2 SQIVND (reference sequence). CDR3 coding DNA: TGTGCCAGTAGTCCGACAGGGGTGCAGCCCCAGCATTTT. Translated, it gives CASSPTGVQPQHF.

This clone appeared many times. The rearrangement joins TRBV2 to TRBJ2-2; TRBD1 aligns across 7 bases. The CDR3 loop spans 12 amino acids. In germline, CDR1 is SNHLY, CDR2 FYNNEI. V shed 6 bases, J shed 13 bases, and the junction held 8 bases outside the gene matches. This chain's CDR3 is CASSSTGVGLFF. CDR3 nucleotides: TGTGCCAGCAGCTCTACAGGGGTCGGGCTGTTTTTT.

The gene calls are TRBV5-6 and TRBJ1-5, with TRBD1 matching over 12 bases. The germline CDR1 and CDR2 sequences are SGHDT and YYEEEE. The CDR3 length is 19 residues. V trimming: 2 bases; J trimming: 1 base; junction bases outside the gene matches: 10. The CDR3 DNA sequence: TGTGCCAGCAGCTTTCCGGGACAGGGGGCCTTCGAGAGCAATCAGCCCCAGCATTTT. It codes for CASSFPGQGAFESNQPQHF.

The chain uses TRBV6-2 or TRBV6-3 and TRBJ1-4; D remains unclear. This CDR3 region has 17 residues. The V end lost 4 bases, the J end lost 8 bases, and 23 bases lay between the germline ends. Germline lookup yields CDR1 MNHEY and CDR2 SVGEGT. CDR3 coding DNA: TGTGCCAGCAGTTTCCTAAGACGCGAAGGGAGTCGGGAAAAACTGTTTTTT. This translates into CASSFLRREGSREKLFF.

In DNA, the CDR3 is TGTGCCAGCAGCTTTGGCGCGGGGAGTGATACGCAGTATTTT. It is translated as CASSFGAGSDTQYF. The V and J genes are TRBV11-3 and TRBJ2-3, with D tentatively TRBD2 (6 bases). This CDR3 region has 14 residues. Trimming left V 3 bases short and J 6 bases short, with 13 bases between. CDR1 and CDR2 from the germline V gene are SGHNT and YENEEA.

CDR3 nucleotides: TGCGCCAGCAGCCAAGAATCGGACTTGGCGCAGTACTTC. Protein product: CASSQESDLAQYF. The V and J genes are TRBV4-1 and TRBJ2-7, with D maybe TRBD2 (5 bases). The CDR3 runs to 13 residues. V was clipped by 0 bases and J by 9 bases, with 12 bases between them. Germline CDR1 reads MGHRA; CDR2 reads YSYEKL.

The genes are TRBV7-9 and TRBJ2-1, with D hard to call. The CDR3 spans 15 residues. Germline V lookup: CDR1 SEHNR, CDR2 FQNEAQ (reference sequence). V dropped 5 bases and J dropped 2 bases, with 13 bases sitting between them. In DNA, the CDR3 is TGTGCCAGCAGCCCCCTCAGGCCCACCTACAATGAGCAGTTCTTC. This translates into CASSPLRPTYNEQFF. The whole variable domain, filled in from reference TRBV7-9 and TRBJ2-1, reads DTGVSQNPRHKITKRGQNVTFRCDPISEHNRLYWYRQTLGQGPEFLTYFQNEAQLEKSRLLSDRFSAERPKGSFSTLEIQRTEQGDSAMYLCASSPLRPTYNEQFFGPGTRLTVL.

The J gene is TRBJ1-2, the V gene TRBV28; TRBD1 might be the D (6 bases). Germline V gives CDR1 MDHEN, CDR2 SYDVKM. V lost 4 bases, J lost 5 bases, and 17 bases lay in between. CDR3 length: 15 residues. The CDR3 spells CASSSPGEGGYGYTF. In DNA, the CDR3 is TGTGCCAGCAGTTCCCCGGGGGAGGGGGGGTATGGCTACACCTTC.

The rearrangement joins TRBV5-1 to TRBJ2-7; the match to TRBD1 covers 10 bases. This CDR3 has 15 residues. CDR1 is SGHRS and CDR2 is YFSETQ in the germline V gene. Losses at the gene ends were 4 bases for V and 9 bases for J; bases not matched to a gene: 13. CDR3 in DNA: TGCGCCAGCAGCAGCGAACCGGGACAGGGGAGTGTGCAGTACTTC. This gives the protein CASSSEPGQGSVQYF.

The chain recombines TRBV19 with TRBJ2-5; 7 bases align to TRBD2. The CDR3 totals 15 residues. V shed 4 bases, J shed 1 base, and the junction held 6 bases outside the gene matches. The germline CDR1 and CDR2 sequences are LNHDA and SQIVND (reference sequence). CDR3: CASSKLAKLQETQYF. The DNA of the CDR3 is TGTGCCAGTAGTAAACTAGCGAAACTCCAAGAGACCCAGTACTTC.

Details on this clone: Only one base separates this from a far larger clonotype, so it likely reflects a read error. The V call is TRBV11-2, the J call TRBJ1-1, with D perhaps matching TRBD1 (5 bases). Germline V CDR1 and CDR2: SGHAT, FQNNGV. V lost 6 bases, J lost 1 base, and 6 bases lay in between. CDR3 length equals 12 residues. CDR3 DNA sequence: TGTGCCAGCAGGACAGCGAACACTGAAGCTTTCTTT. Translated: CASRTANTEAFF.

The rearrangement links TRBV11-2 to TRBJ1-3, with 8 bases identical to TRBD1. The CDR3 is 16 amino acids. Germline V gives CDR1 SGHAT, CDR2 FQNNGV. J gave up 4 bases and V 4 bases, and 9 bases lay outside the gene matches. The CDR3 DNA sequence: TGTGCCAGCAGCTCTCAGGGGGCTCGATGGGGAAACACCATATATTTT. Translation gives CASSSQGARWGNTIYF.

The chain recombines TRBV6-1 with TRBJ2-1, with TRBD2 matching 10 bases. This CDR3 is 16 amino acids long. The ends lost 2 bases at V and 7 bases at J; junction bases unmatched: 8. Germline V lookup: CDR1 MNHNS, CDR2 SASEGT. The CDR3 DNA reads TGTGCCAGCAGTGAATACCTAGCGGGAGTTATAAATGAGCAGTTCTTC. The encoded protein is CASSEYLAGVINEQFF.

In DNA, the CDR3 is TGCGCCGTTCATCCGGGAGGGCCGTATGATGAGCAGTTCTTC. The encoded protein is CAVHPGGPYDEQFF. This chain connects TRBV10-2 to TRBJ2-1; 8 bases are shared with TRBD2. Germline V gene data show CDR1 as WSHSY and CDR2 as SAAADI. The CDR3 is 14 residues long. Trimming cost V 11 bases and J 8 bases; bases outside gene matches: 14.

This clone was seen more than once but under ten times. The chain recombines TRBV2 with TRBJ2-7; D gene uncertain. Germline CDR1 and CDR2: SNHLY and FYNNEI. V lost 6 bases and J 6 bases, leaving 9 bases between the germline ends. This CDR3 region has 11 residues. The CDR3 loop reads CASRDSGEQYF. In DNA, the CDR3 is TGTGCCAGCAGGGATTCAGGCGAGCAGTACTTC.

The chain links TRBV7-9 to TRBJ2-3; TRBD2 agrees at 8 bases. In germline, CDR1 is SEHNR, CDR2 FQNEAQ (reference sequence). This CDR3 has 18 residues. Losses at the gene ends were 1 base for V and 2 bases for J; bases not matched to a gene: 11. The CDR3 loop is CASSLGGLGGGHTDTQYF. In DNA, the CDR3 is TGTGCCAGCAGCTTAGGAGGTCTGGGCGGGGGGCACACAGATACGCAGTATTTT.

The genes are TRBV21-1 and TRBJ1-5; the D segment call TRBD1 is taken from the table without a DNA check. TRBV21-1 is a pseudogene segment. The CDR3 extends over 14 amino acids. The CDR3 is CARRPGQGSQPQHF. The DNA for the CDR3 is TGTGCCAGAAGACCGGGACAGGGATCTCAGCCCCAGCATTTT.

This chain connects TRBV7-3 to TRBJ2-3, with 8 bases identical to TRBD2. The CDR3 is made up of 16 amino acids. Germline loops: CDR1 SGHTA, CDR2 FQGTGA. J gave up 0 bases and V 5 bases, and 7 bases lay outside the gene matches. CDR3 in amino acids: CASSAHTSGSTDTQYF. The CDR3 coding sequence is TGTGCCAGCAGCGCTCATACTAGCGGTAGCACAGATACGCAGTATTTT.

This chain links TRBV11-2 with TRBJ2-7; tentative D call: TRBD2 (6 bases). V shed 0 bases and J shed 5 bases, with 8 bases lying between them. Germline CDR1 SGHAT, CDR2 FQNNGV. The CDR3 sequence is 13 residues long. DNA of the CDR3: TGTGCCAGCAGCTTAGACCCGGGAGACGAGCAGTACTTC. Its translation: CASSLDPGDEQYF.

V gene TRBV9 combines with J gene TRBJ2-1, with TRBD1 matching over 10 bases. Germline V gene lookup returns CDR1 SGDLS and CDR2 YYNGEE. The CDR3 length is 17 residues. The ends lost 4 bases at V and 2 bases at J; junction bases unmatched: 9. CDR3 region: CASSPNPDRGAYNEQFF. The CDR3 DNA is TGTGCCAGCAGCCCGAACCCGGACAGGGGGGCCTACAATGAGCAGTTCTTC.